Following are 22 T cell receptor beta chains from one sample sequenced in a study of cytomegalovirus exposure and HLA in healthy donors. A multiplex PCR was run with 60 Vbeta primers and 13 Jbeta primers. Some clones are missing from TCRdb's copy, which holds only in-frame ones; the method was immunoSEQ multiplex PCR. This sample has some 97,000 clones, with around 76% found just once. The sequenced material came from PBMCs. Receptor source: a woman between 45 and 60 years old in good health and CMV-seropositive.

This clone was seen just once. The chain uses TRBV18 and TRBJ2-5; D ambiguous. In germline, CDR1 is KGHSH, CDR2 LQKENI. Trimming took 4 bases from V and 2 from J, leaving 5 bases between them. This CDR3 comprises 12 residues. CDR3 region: CASSLNQETQYF. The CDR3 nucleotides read TGTGCCAGCTCACTTAATCAAGAGACCCAGTACTTC.

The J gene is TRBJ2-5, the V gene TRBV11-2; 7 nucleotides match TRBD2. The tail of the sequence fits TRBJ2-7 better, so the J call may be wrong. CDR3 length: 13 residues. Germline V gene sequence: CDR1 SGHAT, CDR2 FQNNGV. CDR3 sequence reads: CASSLGLAYEQYF. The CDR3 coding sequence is TGTGCCAGCAGCCTCGGACTAGCCTACGAGCAGTACTTC.

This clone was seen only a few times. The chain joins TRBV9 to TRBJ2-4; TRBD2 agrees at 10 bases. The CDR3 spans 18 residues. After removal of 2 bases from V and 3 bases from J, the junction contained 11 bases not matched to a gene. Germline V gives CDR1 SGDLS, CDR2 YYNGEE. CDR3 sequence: CASSVSSGSGFGKNIQYF. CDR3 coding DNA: TGTGCCAGCAGCGTTTCTAGCGGGAGTGGGTTCGGCAAAAACATTCAGTACTTC. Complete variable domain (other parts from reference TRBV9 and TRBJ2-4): DSGVTQTPKHLITATGQRVTLRCSPRSGDLSVYWYQQSLDQGLQFLIQYYNGEERAKGNILERFSAQQFPDLHSELNLSSLELGDSALYFCASSVSSGSGFGKNIQYFGAGTRLSVL.

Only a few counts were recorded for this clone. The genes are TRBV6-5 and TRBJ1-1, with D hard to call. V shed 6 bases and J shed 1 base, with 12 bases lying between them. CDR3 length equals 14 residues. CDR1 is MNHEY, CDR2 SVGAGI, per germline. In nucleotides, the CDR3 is TGTGCCAGCAGGCCCCCGGCGGGGAACACTGAAGCTTTCTTT. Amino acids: CASRPPAGNTEAFF.

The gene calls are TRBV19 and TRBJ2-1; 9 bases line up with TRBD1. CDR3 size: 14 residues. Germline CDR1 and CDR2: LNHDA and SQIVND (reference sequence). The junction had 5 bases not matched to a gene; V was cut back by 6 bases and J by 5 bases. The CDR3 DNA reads TGTGCCAGTAGGAGGACAGGGGTGAACAATGAGCAGTTCTTC. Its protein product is CASRRTGVNNEQFF.

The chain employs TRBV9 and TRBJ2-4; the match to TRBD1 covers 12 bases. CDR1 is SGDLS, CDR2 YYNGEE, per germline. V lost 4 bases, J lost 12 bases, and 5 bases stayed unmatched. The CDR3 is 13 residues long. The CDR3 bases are TGTGCCAGCAGCACCGGGACAGGGGGCGGTCAGTACTTC. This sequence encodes CASSTGTGGGQYF.

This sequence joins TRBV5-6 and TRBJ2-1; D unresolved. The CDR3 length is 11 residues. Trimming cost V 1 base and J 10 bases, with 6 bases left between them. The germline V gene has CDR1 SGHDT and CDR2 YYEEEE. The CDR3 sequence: CASSLFREQFF. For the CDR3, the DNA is TGTGCCAGCAGCTTGTTCAGAGAGCAGTTCTTC.

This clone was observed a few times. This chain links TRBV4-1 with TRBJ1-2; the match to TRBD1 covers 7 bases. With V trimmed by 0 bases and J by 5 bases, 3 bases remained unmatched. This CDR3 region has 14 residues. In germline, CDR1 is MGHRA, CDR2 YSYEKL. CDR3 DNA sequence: TGCGCCAGCAGCCAAGATACCAGGGGGTATGGCTACACCTTC. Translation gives CASSQDTRGYGYTF.

CDR3 amino acids: CAWSDSKSSGGTDTQYF. The DNA of the CDR3 is TGTGCCTGGAGTGACAGTAAATCTAGCGGAGGCACAGATACGCAGTATTTT. V usage is TRBV30 and J usage is TRBJ2-3; 7 nucleotides match TRBD2. From germline, CDR1 is GTSNPN and CDR2 SVGIG (reference sequence). The CDR3 is 17 amino acids. After removal of 1 base from V and 1 base from J, the junction contained 11 bases not matched to a gene.

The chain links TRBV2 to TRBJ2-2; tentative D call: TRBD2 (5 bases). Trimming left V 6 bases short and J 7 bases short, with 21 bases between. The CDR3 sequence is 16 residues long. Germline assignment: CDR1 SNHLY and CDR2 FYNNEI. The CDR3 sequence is CASSPDYTIKSGELFF. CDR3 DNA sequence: TGTGCCAGCAGCCCAGACTATACTATCAAAAGCGGGGAGCTGTTTTTT.

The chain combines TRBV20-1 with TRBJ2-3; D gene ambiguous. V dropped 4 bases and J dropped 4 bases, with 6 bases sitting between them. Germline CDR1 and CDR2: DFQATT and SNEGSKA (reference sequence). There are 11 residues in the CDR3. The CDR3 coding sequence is TGCAGTGCTACTTTAGCAGATACGCAGTATTTT. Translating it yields CSATLADTQYF.

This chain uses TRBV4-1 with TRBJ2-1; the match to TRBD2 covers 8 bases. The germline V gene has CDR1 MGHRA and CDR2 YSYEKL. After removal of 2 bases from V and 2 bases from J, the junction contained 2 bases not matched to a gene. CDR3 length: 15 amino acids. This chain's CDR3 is CASSQSAGAYNEQFF. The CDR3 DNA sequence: TGCGCCAGCAGCCAATCAGCGGGGGCCTACAATGAGCAGTTCTTC.

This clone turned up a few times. The CDR3 region is CASSFGLAGDNEQFF. The CDR3 region has the DNA TGTGCCAGCAGCTTCGGACTAGCGGGAGACAATGAGCAGTTCTTC. The chain employs TRBV7-3 and TRBJ2-1; 13 bases are a match to TRBD2. Germline-derived CDR1 and CDR2 are SGHTA and FQGTGA. The V and J ends lost 3 bases and 5 bases, in that order; junction bases with no gene match: 1. This CDR3 spans 15 amino acids.

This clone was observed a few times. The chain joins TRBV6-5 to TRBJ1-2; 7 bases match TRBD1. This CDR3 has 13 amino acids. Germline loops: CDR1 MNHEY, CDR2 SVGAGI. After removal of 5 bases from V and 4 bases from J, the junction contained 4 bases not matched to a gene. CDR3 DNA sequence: TGTGCCAGCAGTCGAGACAGGGCCTATGGCTACACCTTC. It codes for CASSRDRAYGYTF.

CDR3 in amino acids: CAWSVLGRTDTQYF. The CDR3 DNA follows: TGTGCCTGGAGTGTACTGGGCCGCACAGATACGCAGTATTTT. This chain joins TRBV30 and TRBJ2-3, with D unclear. The V gene lost 0 bases and the J gene lost 1 base, with 8 bases spanning the gap. The CDR3 runs 14 residues. In germline, CDR1 is GTSNPN, CDR2 SVGIG (reference sequence).

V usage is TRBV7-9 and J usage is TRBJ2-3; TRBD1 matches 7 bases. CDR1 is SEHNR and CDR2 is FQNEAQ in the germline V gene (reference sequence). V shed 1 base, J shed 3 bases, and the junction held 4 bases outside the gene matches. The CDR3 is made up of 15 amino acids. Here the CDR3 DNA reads TGTGCCAGCAGCTTAGAGGGACAGACTACAGATACGCAGTATTTT. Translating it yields CASSLEGQTTDTQYF.

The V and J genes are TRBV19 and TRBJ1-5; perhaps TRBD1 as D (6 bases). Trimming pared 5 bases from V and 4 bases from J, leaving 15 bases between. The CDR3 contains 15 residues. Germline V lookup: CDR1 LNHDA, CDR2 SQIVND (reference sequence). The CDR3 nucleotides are TGTGCCAGTAGTCCTGACAGGACGAGGAATCAGCCCCAGCATTTT. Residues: CASSPDRTRNQPQHF.

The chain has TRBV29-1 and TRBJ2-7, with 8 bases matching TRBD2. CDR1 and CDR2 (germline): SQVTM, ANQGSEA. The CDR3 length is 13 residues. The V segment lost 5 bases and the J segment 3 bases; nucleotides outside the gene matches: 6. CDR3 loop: CSVQSGSSYEQYF. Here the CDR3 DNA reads TGCAGCGTTCAGAGCGGGAGTAGCTACGAGCAGTACTTC.

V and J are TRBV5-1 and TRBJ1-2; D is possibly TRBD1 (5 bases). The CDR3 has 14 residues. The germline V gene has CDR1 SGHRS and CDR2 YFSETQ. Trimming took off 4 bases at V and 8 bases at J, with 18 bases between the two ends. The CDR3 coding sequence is TGCGCCAGCAGCCTGCGGGGCCTGGGGGAAGGCTACACCTTC. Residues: CASSLRGLGEGYTF.

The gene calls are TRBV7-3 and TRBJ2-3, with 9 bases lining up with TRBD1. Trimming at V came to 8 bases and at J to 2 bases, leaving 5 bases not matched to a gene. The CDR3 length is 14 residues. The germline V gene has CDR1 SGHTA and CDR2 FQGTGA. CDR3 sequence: CASGTGLPTDTQYF. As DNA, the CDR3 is TGTGCCAGCGGGACAGGGCTGCCCACAGATACGCAGTATTTT.

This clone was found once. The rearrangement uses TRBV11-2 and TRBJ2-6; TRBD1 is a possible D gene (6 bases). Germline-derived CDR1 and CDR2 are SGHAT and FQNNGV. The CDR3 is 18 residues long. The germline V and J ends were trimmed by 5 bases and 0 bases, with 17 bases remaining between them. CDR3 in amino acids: CASSRRMGHLSGANVLTF. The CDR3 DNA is TGTGCCAGCAGCCGAAGGATGGGACACCTCTCTGGGGCCAACGTCCTGACTTTC. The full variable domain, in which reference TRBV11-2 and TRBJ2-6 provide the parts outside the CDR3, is EAGVAQSPRYKIIEKRQSVAFWCNPISGHATLYWYQQILGQGPKLLIQFQNNGVVDDSQLPKDRFSAERLKGVDSTLKIQPAKLEDSAVYLCASSRRMGHLSGANVLTFGAGSRLTVL.

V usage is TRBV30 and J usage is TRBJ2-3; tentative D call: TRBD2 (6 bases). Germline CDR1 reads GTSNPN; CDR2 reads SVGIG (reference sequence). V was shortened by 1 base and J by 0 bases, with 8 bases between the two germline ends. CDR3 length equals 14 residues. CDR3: CAWSAGLSTDTQYF. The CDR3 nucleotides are TGTGCCTGGAGTGCGGGACTGAGCACAGATACGCAGTATTTT.